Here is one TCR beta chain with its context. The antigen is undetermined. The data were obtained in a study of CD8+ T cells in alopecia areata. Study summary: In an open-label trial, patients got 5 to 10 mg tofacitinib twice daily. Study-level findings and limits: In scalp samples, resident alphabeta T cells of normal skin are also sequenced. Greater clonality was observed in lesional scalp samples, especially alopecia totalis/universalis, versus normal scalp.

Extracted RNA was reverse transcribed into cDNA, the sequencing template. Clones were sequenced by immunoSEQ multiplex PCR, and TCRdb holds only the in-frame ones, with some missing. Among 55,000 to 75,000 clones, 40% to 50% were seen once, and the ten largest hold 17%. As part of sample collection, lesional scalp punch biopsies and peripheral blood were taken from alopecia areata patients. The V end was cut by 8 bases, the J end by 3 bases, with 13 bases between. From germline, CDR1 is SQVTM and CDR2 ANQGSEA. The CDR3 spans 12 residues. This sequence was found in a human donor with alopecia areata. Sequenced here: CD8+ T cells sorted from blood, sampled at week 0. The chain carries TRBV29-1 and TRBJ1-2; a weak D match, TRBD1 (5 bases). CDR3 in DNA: TGCAGCCTCCGGGGCGCGGACTATGGCTACACCTTC. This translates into CSLRGADYGYTF.